The clone carrying this TCR beta chain was observed once. This table comes from immunoSEQ multiplex PCR, and its TCRdb copy is limited to in-frame clones, with some not included. The table includes about 89,000 clones, over 85% detected once. The source of the sample is a study of technical replicates of blood from a few donors. The CDR3 has 12 amino acids. Deletions cut 8 bases from V and 1 base from J, with 9 bases between. The germline V gene has CDR1 MDHEN and CDR2 SYDVKM. The sequenced material came from T cells isolated from PBMCs. The chain carries TRBV28 and TRBJ2-7, with a weak D call TRBD2 (6 bases). This TCR derives from a human donor in good health. The DNA of the CDR3 is TGTGCCAGCCGTAGCGGTTCCTACGAGCAGTACTTC. Its translation is CASRSGSYEQYF.